These 3 T cell receptor beta chains came from one sample sequenced in a study of OX40 agonist ivuxolimab in advanced cancers. Only in-frame clones appear in the TCRdb table, and some are missing; sequencing was by immunoSEQ multiplex PCR. The sample carries around 100,000 clones, 80% to 90% recorded once. Sequenced material: CD4+ or CD8+ T cells sorted from blood, taken in a trial of the OX40 agonist ivuxolimab. The receptors were gathered from an adult with an advanced solid tumor such as melanoma, head and neck, liver or kidney cancer.

CDR3 DNA: TGTGCCAGCGGTCCGAGCGGGAGATCAGAGACCCAGTACTTC. It yields the protein CASGPSGRSETQYF. The chain joins TRBV11-2 to TRBJ2-5; the match to TRBD2 covers 8 bases. From germline, CDR1 is SGHAT and CDR2 FQNNGV. The CDR3 has 14 residues. The V segment lost 8 bases and the J segment 4 bases; nucleotides outside the gene matches: 9.

This chain joins TRBV9 and TRBJ2-1; 9 bases align to TRBD2. Germline V gene lookup returns CDR1 SGDLS and CDR2 YYNGEE. J was trimmed by 4 bases and V by 4 bases; bases with no gene match: 6. This CDR3 region has 15 residues. DNA of the CDR3: TGTGCCAGCAGCAAAGGGCGGGAGGGTTACAATGAGCAGTTCTTC. This encodes CASSKGREGYNEQFF.

This clone was seen only once. The CDR3 DNA is TGTGCCAGCAGCCAACAGGGAAGCACTGAAGCTTTCTTT. Residues: CASSQQGSTEAFF. This chain uses TRBV7-9 with TRBJ1-1; tentatively, D is TRBD1 (6 bases). Germline lookup yields CDR1 SEHNR and CDR2 FQNEAQ (reference sequence). V was cut by 5 bases and J by 4 bases, with 11 bases left in between. CDR3 length: 13 residues. Together with reference TRBV7-9 and TRBJ1-1, the CDR3 gives the full variable domain: DTGVSQNPRHKITKRGQNVTFRCDPISEHNRLYWYRQTLGQGPEFLTYFQNEAQLEKSRLLSDRFSAERPKGSFSTLEIQRTEQGDSAMYLCASSQQGSTEAFFGQGTRLTVV.